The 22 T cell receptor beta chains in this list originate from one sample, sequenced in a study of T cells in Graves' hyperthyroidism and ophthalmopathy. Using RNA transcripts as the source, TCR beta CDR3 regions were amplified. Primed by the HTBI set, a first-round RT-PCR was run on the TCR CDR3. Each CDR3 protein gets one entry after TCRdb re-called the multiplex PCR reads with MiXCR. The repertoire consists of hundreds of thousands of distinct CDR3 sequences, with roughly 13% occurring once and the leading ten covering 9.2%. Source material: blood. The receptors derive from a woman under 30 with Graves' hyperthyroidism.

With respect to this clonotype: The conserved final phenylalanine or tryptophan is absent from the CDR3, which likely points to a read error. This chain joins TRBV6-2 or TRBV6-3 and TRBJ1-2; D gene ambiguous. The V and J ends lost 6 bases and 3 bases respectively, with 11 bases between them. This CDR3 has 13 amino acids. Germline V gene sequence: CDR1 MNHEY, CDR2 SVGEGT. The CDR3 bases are TGTGCCAGCAGCGAAGGCCGCGACTATGGCTACACCCTC. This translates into CASSEGRDYGYTL.

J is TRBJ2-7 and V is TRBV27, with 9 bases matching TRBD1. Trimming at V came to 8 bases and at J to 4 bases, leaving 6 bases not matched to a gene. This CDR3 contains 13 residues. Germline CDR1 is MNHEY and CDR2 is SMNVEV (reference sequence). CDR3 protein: CASAQGAGYEQYF. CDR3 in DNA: TGTGCCAGCGCACAGGGGGCGGGATACGAGCAGTACTTC.

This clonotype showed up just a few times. The CDR3 is CATSMTGTSGYNEQFF. DNA for the CDR3: TGTGCCACCAGCATGACCGGGACTAGCGGCTACAATGAGCAGTTCTTC. V gene TRBV15 combines with J gene TRBJ2-1; 11 bases align to TRBD2. With 4 bases clipped from V and 3 bases from J, the junction kept 5 bases outside the gene matches. The germline V gene has CDR1 LNHNV and CDR2 YYDKDF (reference sequence). This CDR3 is built from 16 residues.

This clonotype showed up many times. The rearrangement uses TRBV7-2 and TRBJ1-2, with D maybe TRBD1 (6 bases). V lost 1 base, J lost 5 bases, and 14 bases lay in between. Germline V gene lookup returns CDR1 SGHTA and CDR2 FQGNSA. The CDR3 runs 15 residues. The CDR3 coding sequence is TGTGCCAGCAGCTTAGGGGCAGGGGCCGGGTATGGCTACACCTTC. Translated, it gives CASSLGAGAGYGYTF. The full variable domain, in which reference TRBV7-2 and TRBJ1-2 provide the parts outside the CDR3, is GAGVSQSPSNKVTEKGKDVELRCDPISGHTALYWYRQSLGQGLEFLIYFQGNSAPDKSGLPSDRFSAERTGGSVSTLTIQRTQQEDSAVYLCASSLGAGAGYGYTFGSGTRLTVV.

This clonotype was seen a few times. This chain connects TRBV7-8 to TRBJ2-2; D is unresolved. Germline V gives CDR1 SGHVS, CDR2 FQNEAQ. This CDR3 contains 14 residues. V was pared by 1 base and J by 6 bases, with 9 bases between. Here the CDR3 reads CASSLEWSSGELFF. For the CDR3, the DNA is TGTGCCAGCAGCTTAGAGTGGAGCTCCGGGGAGCTGTTTTTT.

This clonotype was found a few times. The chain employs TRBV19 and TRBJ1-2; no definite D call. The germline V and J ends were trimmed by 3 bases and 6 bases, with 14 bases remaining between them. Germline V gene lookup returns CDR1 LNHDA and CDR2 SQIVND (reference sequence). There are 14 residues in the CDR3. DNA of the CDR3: TGTGCCAGTAGTATTATCGCGTCGCGGAATGGCTACACCTTC. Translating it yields CASSIIASRNGYTF.

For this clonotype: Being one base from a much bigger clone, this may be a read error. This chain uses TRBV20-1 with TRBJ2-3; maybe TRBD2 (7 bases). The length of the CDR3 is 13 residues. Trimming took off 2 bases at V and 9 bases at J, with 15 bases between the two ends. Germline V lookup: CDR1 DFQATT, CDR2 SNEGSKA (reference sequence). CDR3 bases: TGCAGTGCTAGACCCCTAAGGGGGGGGACGCAGTATTTT. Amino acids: CSARPLRGGTQYF.

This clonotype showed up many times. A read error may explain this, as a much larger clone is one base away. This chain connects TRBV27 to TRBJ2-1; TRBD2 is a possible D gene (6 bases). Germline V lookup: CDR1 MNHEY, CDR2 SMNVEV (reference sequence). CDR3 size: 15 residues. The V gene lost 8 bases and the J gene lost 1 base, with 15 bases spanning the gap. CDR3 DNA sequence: TGTGCCAGCGGTTGGGCGGGAAGATCCTACAATGAGCAGTTCTTC. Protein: CASGWAGRSYNEQFF.

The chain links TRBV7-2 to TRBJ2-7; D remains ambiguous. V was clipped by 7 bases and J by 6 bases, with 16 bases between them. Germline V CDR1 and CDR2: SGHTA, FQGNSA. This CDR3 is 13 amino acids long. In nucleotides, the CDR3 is TGTGCCAGCAACCCAAGAATATCGGGCGAGCAGTACTTC. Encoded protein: CASNPRISGEQYF.

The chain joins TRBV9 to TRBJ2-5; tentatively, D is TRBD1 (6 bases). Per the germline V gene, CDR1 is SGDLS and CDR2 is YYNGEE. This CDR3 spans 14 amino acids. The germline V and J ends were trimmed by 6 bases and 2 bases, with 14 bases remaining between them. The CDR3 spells CASNGSGVQETQYF. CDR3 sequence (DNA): TGTGCCAGCAACGGTTCAGGGGTTCAAGAGACCCAGTACTTC. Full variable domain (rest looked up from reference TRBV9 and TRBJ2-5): DSGVTQTPKHLITATGQRVTLRCSPRSGDLSVYWYQQSLDQGLQFLIQYYNGEERAKGNILERFSAQQFPDLHSELNLSSLELGDSALYFCASNGSGVQETQYFGPGTRLLVL.

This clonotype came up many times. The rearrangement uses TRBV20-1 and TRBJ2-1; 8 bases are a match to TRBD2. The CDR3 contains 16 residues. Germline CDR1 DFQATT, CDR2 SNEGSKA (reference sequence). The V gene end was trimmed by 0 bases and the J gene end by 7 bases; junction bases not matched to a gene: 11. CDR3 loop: CSARDFGSGSSNEQFF. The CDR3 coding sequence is TGCAGTGCTAGAGATTTCGGCAGCGGGAGCAGTAATGAGCAGTTCTTC.

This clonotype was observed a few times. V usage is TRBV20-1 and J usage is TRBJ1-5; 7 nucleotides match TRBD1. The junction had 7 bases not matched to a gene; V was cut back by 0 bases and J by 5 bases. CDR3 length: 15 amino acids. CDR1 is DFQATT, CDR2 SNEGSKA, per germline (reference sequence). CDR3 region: CSARDETGIDQPQHF. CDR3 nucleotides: TGCAGTGCTAGAGACGAGACAGGGATCGATCAGCCCCAGCATTTT.

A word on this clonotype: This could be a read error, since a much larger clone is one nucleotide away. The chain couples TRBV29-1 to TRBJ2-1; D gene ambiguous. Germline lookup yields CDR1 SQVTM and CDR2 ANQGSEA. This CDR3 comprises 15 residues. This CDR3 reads CGVGTGSSPYNEQFF. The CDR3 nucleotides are TGCGGCGTCGGAACCGGAAGCTCCCCCTACAATGAGCAGTTCTTC.

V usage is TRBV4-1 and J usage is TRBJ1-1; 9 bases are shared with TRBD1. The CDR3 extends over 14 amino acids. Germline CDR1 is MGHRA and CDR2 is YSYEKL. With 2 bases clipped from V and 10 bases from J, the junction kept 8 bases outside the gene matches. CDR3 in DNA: TGCGCCAGCAGCCAACACCGGGACAGGGATCGAGCTTTCTTT. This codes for CASSQHRDRDRAFF.

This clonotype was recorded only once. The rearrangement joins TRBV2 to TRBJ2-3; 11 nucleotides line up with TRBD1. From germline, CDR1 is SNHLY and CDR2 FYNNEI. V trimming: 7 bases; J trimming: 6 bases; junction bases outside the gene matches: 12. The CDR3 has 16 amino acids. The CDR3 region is CASTTADRGRGDTQYF. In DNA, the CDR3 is TGTGCCAGCACAACCGCGGACAGGGGGCGGGGGGATACGCAGTATTTT.

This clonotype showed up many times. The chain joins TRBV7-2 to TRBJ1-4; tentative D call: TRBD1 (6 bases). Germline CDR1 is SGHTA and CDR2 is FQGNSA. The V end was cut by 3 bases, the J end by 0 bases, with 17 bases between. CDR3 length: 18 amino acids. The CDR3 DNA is TGTGCCAGCAGCTTCCCCGTTGGGGGGCCTGCAACTAATGAAAAACTGTTTTTT. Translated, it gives CASSFPVGGPATNEKLFF.

The CDR3 bases are TGCGCCAGCAGCTTGGGGGGGGAGTTCGGCTATGGCTACACCTTC. Its translation is CASSLGGEFGYGYTF. The rearrangement uses TRBV5-1 and TRBJ1-2; TRBD1 might be the D (5 bases). Germline lookup yields CDR1 SGHRS and CDR2 YFSETQ. This CDR3 comprises 15 residues. Trimming removed 0 bases at V and 4 bases at J, with 13 bases between.

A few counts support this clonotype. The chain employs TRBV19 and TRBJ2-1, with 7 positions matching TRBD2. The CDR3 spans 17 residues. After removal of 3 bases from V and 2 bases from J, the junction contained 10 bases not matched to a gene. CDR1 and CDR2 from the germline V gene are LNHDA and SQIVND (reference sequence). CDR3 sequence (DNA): TGTGCCAGTAGTATTAGTACCGGACTAGGCCCCTACAATGAGCAGTTCTTC. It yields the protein CASSISTGLGPYNEQFF.

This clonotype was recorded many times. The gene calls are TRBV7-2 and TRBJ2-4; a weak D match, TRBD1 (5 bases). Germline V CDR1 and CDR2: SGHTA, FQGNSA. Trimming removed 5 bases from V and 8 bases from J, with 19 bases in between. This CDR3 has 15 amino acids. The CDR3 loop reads CASSGRGGVNYIQYF. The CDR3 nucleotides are TGTGCCAGCAGCGGTAGGGGTGGAGTGAATTACATTCAGTACTTC.

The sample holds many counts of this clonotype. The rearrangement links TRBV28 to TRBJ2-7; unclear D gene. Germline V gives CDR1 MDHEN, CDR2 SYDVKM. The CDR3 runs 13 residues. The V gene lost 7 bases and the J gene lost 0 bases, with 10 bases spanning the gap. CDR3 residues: CASIPTDSYEQYF. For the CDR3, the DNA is TGTGCCAGCATCCCCACCGACTCCTACGAGCAGTACTTC.

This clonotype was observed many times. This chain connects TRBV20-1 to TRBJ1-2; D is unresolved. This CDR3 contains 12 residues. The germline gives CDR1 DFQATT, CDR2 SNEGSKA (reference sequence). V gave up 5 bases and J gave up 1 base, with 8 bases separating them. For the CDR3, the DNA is TGCAGTGCTCCGGACCTTAACTATGGCTACACCTTC. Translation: CSAPDLNYGYTF.

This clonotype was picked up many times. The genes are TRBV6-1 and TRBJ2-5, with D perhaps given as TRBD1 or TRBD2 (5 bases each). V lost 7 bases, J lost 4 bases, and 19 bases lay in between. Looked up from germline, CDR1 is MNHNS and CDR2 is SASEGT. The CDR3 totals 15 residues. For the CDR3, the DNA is TGTGCCAGCAACCCGGGACGCTCATGGGGAGAGACCCAGTACTTC. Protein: CASNPGRSWGETQYF.